These 27 T cell receptor beta chains were all obtained from the same sample, sequenced in a study of T cell repertoires in cytomegalovirus infection. Via MiXCR, TCRdb re-called the reads, giving one row per CDR3 protein. This table holds roughly 280,000 distinct CDR3 sequences, roughly an eighth found once. Sequencing was done on a sample of PBMCs. Every receptor here comes from a human donor in good health (CMV status not recorded). Some clones in this sample may be carry-over from other donors' samples.

This clonotype came up many times. The chain joins TRBV12-3 or TRBV12-4 to TRBJ1-5, with D possibly being TRBD1 (5 bases). Trimming removed 2 bases from V and 4 bases from J, with 9 bases in between. The CDR3 has 14 residues. This CDR3 is CASSLQGLNQPQHF. The CDR3 coding sequence is TGTGCCAGCAGTTTACAGGGACTGAATCAGCCCCAGCATTTT.

The sample holds one count of this clonotype. V usage is TRBV12-3 or TRBV12-4 and J usage is TRBJ2-3; TRBD1 matches 8 bases. V shed 7 bases, J shed 4 bases, and the junction held 10 bases outside the gene matches. The CDR3 covers 15 residues. In DNA, the CDR3 is TGTGCCAGCACGAGACAGGGGCTTAGATCAGATACGCAGTATTTT. This sequence encodes CASTRQGLRSDTQYF.

Comments on this clonotype: At one boundary the junction diverges from the germline segment, which might be a read error. The chain has TRBV6-8 and TRBJ2-1; D may correspond to TRBD1 or TRBD2 (5 bases each). The CDR3 spans 15 residues. The germline V gene encodes CDR1 MNHGY and CDR2 SAAAGT. CDR3 in amino acids: CVSSPGTGGANEQFF. The CDR3 bases are TGTGTCAGCAGCCCCGGGACCGGAGGCGCCAATGAGCAGTTCTTC.

This chain links TRBV7-2 with TRBJ2-3; D is unclear. CDR1 and CDR2 (germline): SGHTA, FQGNSA. Trimming stripped 1 base from V and 5 bases from J, with 13 bases between. CDR3 size: 15 residues. The CDR3 DNA reads as TGTGCCAGCAGCTTAGTCGGATTTTCTATAGATACGCAGTATTTT. Translation gives CASSLVGFSIDTQYF.

This clonotype came up many times. CDR3 DNA: TGTGCCAGCAGTTTCAGGGGTTTAAGCAATCAGCCCCAGCATTTT. Translated, it gives CASSFRGLSNQPQHF. The chain recombines TRBV12-3 or TRBV12-4 with TRBJ1-5; D is perhaps TRBD1 (6 bases). CDR3 length: 15 residues. The germline V and J ends were trimmed by 3 bases and 1 base, with 10 bases remaining between them.

V is TRBV19 and J is TRBJ1-5, with 7 nucleotides matching TRBD1. Germline CDR1 LNHDA, CDR2 SQIVND (reference sequence). Germline trimming cut 6 bases from V and 9 bases from J; bases unmatched to any gene: 11. The CDR3 runs 14 residues. The CDR3 sequence is CASRTRDRDLPQHF. DNA for the CDR3: TGTGCCAGTAGAACCCGGGACAGAGACTTGCCCCAGCATTTT. Together with reference TRBV19 and TRBJ1-5, the CDR3 gives the full variable domain: DGGITQSPKYLFRKEGQNVTLSCEQNLNHDAMYWYRQDPGQGLRLIYYSQIVNDFQKGDIAEGYSVSREKKESFPLTVTSAQKNPTAFYLCASRTRDRDLPQHFGDGTRLSIL.

This clonotype was seen ten or more times. The V gene is TRBV7-2, the J gene TRBJ1-2; D is unresolved. The CDR3 sequence is 14 residues long. The V gene lost 5 bases and the J gene lost 4 bases, with 14 bases spanning the gap. Per the germline V gene, CDR1 is SGHTA and CDR2 is FQGNSA. This chain's CDR3 is CASSAHHGVYGYTF. The CDR3 DNA reads TGTGCCAGCAGCGCCCATCATGGTGTCTATGGCTACACCTTC.

J is TRBJ2-7 and V is TRBV28; a possible D gene is TRBD1 (6 bases). CDR1 and CDR2 from the germline V gene are MDHEN and SYDVKM. Trimming removed 6 bases from V and 4 bases from J, with 19 bases in between. The CDR3 extends over 15 amino acids. The CDR3 DNA reads TGTGCCAGCAGGAAAGAGGGACAAAGGGTTTACGAGCAGTACTTC. Translating gives CASRKEGQRVYEQYF. Full variable domain (remainder filled in from reference TRBV28 and TRBJ2-7): DVKVTQSSRYLVKRTGEKVFLECVQDMDHENMFWYRQDPGLGLRLIYFSYDVKMKEKGDIPEGYSVSREKKERFSLILESASTNQTSMYLCASRKEGQRVYEQYFGPGTRLTVT.

The rearrangement links TRBV28 to TRBJ1-5; D gene uncertain. The CDR3 contains 16 residues. V lost 7 bases and J 6 bases, leaving 22 bases between the germline ends. The germline V gene has CDR1 MDHEN and CDR2 SYDVKM. The CDR3 loop reads CASTTALIGRVQPQHF. The DNA for the CDR3 is TGTGCCAGCACCACTGCTCTGATCGGGCGCGTTCAGCCCCAGCATTTT.

This clonotype has only a few counts. The chain carries TRBV12-3 or TRBV12-4 and TRBJ1-5; possible D gene TRBD1, 5 bases. CDR3 length equals 18 residues. Trimming removed 1 base from V and 0 bases from J, with 16 bases in between. CDR3 sequence (DNA): TGTGCCAGCAGTTTAGTCAGGGAGTACCCTTATAGCAATCAGCCCCAGCATTTT. Translating it yields CASSLVREYPYSNQPQHF.

This clonotype showed up many times. This rearrangement joins TRBV28 to TRBJ2-7; no clear D gene. Germline CDR1 MDHEN, CDR2 SYDVKM. The CDR3 is made up of 13 amino acids. V dropped 4 bases and J dropped 0 bases, with 7 bases sitting between them. This CDR3 is CASSSTPSYEQYF. The CDR3 nucleotides are TGTGCCAGCAGTTCGACACCCTCCTACGAGCAGTACTTC. Supplemented by reference TRBV28 and TRBJ2-7, the full variable domain reads DVKVTQSSRYLVKRTGEKVFLECVQDMDHENMFWYRQDPGLGLRLIYFSYDVKMKEKGDIPEGYSVSREKKERFSLILESASTNQTSMYLCASSSTPSYEQYFGPGTRLTVT.

This clonotype was counted many times. This chain links TRBV7-2 with TRBJ2-1, with D maybe TRBD2 (6 bases). CDR1 and CDR2 (germline): SGHTA, FQGNSA. Trimming left V 5 bases short and J 3 bases short, with 11 bases between. CDR3 length: 14 amino acids. CDR3 amino acids: CASSRVGGYNEQFF. The CDR3 coding sequence is TGTGCCAGCAGCAGAGTGGGGGGCTACAATGAGCAGTTCTTC.

This chain links TRBV29-1 with TRBJ2-5; D possibly corresponds to TRBD1 (6 bases). CDR3 length: 12 residues. CDR1 and CDR2 from the germline V gene are SQVTM and ANQGSEA. The germline V and J ends were trimmed by 4 bases and 5 bases, with 11 bases remaining between them. CDR3 protein: CSVVRGSETQYF. The CDR3 coding sequence is TGCAGCGTTGTAAGGGGGTCTGAGACCCAGTACTTC.

This clonotype was observed once. This chain connects TRBV6-6 to TRBJ1-4; tentative D call: TRBD1 (6 bases). V lost 8 bases to trimming and J lost 9 bases, with 16 bases between them. CDR1 and CDR2 (germline): MNHNY, SVGAGI (reference sequence). The CDR3 is made up of 13 amino acids. The CDR3 loop reads CASRLQGFKKLFF. The CDR3 region has the DNA TGTGCCAGCCGCCTCCAGGGGTTTAAAAAACTGTTTTTT.

This clonotype was counted only a few times. The CDR3 loop is CASSPGSLDRVGGYTF. In DNA form, the CDR3 reads TGTGCCAGCAGCCCCGGCTCCCTCGACAGGGTTGGCGGCTACACCTTC. The chain uses TRBV5-4 and TRBJ1-2; 7 nucleotides agree with TRBD1. V dropped 4 bases and J dropped 8; count of bases not matched to a gene: 17. The CDR3 has 16 residues. Germline V gene data show CDR1 as SGHNT and CDR2 as YYREEE (reference sequence).

As concerns this clonotype: This may come from a read error, since a much larger clone is one base off. CDR3 nucleotides: TGTGTCAGCAGCTCCTCTACCTGGACAGACTACGAGCAGTACTTC. Protein: CVSSSSTWTDYEQYF. The rearrangement joins TRBV7-4 to TRBJ2-7; D perhaps matches TRBD1 (6 bases). Germline V gene sequence: CDR1 SGHVT, CDR2 SQSDAQ. This CDR3 has 15 residues.

A few counts support this clonotype. The chain couples TRBV2 to TRBJ2-7; D call uncertain. V gave up 6 bases and J gave up 2 bases, with 11 bases separating them. From germline, CDR1 is SNHLY and CDR2 FYNNEI. The CDR3 covers 13 residues. The CDR3 spells CASRPIGPYEQYF. The DNA for the CDR3 is TGTGCCAGCAGGCCCATAGGGCCCTACGAGCAGTACTTC.

The J gene is TRBJ2-7, the V gene TRBV5-5; D is possibly TRBD2 (7 bases). There are 17 residues in the CDR3. Germline V gives CDR1 SGHKS, CDR2 YYEKEE (reference sequence). Trimming shortened V by 4 bases and J by 0 bases, and 20 bases separated the two germline ends. The CDR3 protein is CASSRGGERRRSYEQYF. The DNA of the CDR3 is TGTGCCAGCAGCAGGGGGGGAGAACGGCGGCGCTCCTACGAGCAGTACTTC. The full variable domain, with the rest looked up from reference TRBV5-5 and TRBJ2-7, is DAGVTQSPTHLIKTRGQQVTLRCSPISGHKSVSWYQQVLGQGPQFIFQYYEKEERGRGNFPDRFSARQFPNYSSELNVNALLLGDSALYLCASSRGGERRRSYEQYFGPGTRLTVT.

This clonotype occurred many times. This chain connects TRBV28 to TRBJ2-3, with D tentatively TRBD1 (5 bases). The germline gives CDR1 MDHEN, CDR2 SYDVKM. This CDR3 is 15 amino acids long. Between the trimmed V and J ends, which lost 3 bases and 4 bases, there was a span of 14 bases. The CDR3 region has the DNA TGTGCCAGCAGTTTTGAATGGGGCAAGGCAGATACGCAGTATTTT. It is translated as CASSFEWGKADTQYF.

This clonotype has at least ten counts. The CDR3 bases are TGTGCCAGCAGTGTCGGACAGTTTAACTATGGCTACACCTTC. Residues: CASSVGQFNYGYTF. The V call is TRBV25-1, the J call TRBJ1-2; tentative D call: TRBD1 (6 bases). V was clipped by 4 bases and J by 1 base, with 10 bases between them. Germline V gene sequence: CDR1 MGHDK, CDR2 SYGVNS. CDR3 length equals 14 residues.

This clonotype was counted many times. The CDR3 loop reads CASSLVRGTGSGANVLTF. The CDR3 DNA is TGTGCCAGCAGCTTAGTGAGAGGTACAGGATCCGGGGCCAACGTCCTGACTTTC. The rearrangement joins TRBV7-2 to TRBJ2-6; D is possibly TRBD1 (5 bases). Germline V gene sequence: CDR1 SGHTA, CDR2 FQGNSA. The CDR3 has 18 residues. Trimming cost V 1 base and J 4 bases, with 17 bases left between them.

This clonotype was seen repeatedly, ten times or more. The chain employs TRBV12-3 or TRBV12-4 and TRBJ1-6; a weak D match, TRBD1 (6 bases). CDR3 length equals 18 residues. With 2 bases removed from V and 0 bases from J, the gap between germline ends came to 14 bases. CDR3 sequence reads: CASSLRDTTSSYNSPLHF. CDR3 in DNA: TGTGCCAGCAGTTTACGGGACACTACGAGCTCCTATAATTCACCCCTCCACTTT.

This clonotype has more than one count but fewer than ten. The rearrangement links TRBV12-3 or TRBV12-4 to TRBJ2-7, with a possible D match to TRBD2 (6 bases). Between the trimmed V and J ends, which lost 5 bases and 3 bases, there was a span of 14 bases. The CDR3 runs 14 residues. The CDR3 DNA reads TGTGCCAGCAGTCACACTAGACTAGGCTACGAGCAGTACTTC. It is translated as CASSHTRLGYEQYF.

This clonotype was observed a few times. V usage is TRBV28 and J usage is TRBJ1-5; a weak D match, TRBD1 (5 bases). Trimming took 7 bases from V and 7 from J, leaving 14 bases between them. CDR1 is MDHEN, CDR2 SYDVKM, per germline. The CDR3 loop spans 13 amino acids. The CDR3 region has the DNA TGTGCCAGCAAACTAGGGGCAGAACAGCCCCAGCATTTT. It translates to CASKLGAEQPQHF.

This clonotype was seen ten or more times. The gene calls are TRBV7-9 and TRBJ2-1; 14 nucleotides agree with TRBD2. V dropped 5 bases and J dropped 9; count of bases not matched to a gene: 12. The CDR3 has 17 amino acids. CDR1 is SEHNR and CDR2 is FQNEAQ in the germline V gene (reference sequence). This CDR3 is CASSPSTSGGAGGEQFF. Written as DNA, the CDR3 is TGTGCCAGCAGCCCCTCGACTAGCGGGGGGGCCGGGGGTGAGCAGTTCTTC.

This clonotype occurred many times. V and J are TRBV7-2 and TRBJ2-3, with 9 bases aligning to TRBD2. Germline loops: CDR1 SGHTA, CDR2 FQGNSA. This CDR3 spans 18 amino acids. The junction had 16 bases not matched to a gene; V was cut back by 4 bases and J by 5 bases. The CDR3 region is CASSWDPLAGGPVDTQYF. CDR3 in DNA: TGTGCCAGCAGCTGGGACCCCCTGGCGGGGGGGCCTGTAGATACGCAGTATTTT.

The table lists this clonotype with a few counts. The chain carries TRBV25-1 and TRBJ1-4, with D perhaps matching TRBD1 (6 bases). V was shortened by 5 bases and J by 7 bases, with 14 bases between the two germline ends. Germline CDR1 reads MGHDK; CDR2 reads SYGVNS. CDR3 length: 14 amino acids. In nucleotides, the CDR3 is TGTGCCAGCAGTTCCTGGACAGCGGGTGAAAAACTGTTTTTT. Translated, it gives CASSSWTAGEKLFF.